These T cell receptor beta chains were read from a single sample in a study of blood T cells in healthy people across ages. Each CDR3 protein gets one entry after TCRdb re-called the 5' RACE reads with MiXCR. The sample holds over a million distinct CDR3 sequences, about 25% seen once. These data were also filed under a second study, of T cells of mothers and their children.

What was sequenced was blood. These receptors were collected from a girl aged 2 to 9 in good health. Both conserved end residues are part of each CDR3. Fields, in order: J gene, D gene, clone size, V gene, CDR3 DNA, CDR3 protein. A D gene is named only where the DNA matches it firmly. A clone size is listed for some rows: how often the clone was seen (once, few, many), or a class if it is expanded.

J gene: TRBJ2-5
D gene: NA
clone size: many
V gene: TRBV20-1
CDR3 DNA: TGCAGTGCTAGTGGCTCCCAAGAGACCCAGTACTTC
CDR3 protein: CSASGSQETQYF

J gene: TRBJ2-3
D gene: NA
clone size: few
V gene: TRBV7-8
CDR3 DNA: TGTGCCAGCAGCTTATTCCCCCCGACAGATACGCAGTATTTT
CDR3 protein: CASSLFPPTDTQYF

J gene: TRBJ2-7
D gene: TRBD1
clone size: NA
V gene: TRBV7-9
CDR3 DNA: TGTGCCAGCAGCTCACAGACAGGGGGGTATGCCTTCGAGCAGTACTTC
CDR3 protein: CASSSQTGGYAFEQYF

J gene: TRBJ2-1
D gene: TRBD2
clone size: NA
V gene: TRBV12-3/TRBV12-4
CDR3 DNA: TGTGCCAGCAGCCCATTAGCGGGACTTTCCGAGGATGAGCAGTTCTTC
CDR3 protein: CASSPLAGLSEDEQFF

J gene: TRBJ2-1
D gene: NA
clone size: few
V gene: TRBV4-1
CDR3 DNA: TGCGCCAGCAGCCAAGTGCACGGACCTACTTACAATGAGCAGTTCTTC
CDR3 protein: CASSQVHGPTYNEQFF

J gene: TRBJ2-2
D gene: TRBD2
clone size: few
V gene: TRBV29-1
CDR3 DNA: TGCAGCGCCGAGGGTGCGGGAGATAACACCGGGGAGCTGTTTTTT
CDR3 protein: CSAEGAGDNTGELFF

J gene: TRBJ2-3
D gene: TRBD2
clone size: NA
V gene: TRBV10-3
CDR3 DNA: TGTGCCATCAGTGCCGCGGGAGGAGGCACAGATACGCAGTATTTT
CDR3 protein: CAISAAGGGTDTQYF

J gene: TRBJ2-1
D gene: TRBD2
clone size: NA
V gene: TRBV2
CDR3 DNA: TGTGCCAGCAGTGAATCCCGGCGGGGGGGCCGTTTCAATGAGCAGTTCTTC
CDR3 protein: CASSESRRGGRFNEQFF

J gene: TRBJ1-4
D gene: NA
clone size: NA
V gene: TRBV3-1
CDR3 DNA: TGTGCCAGCAGCCATCTTGGGGACGGTTACACTTTT
CDR3 protein: CASSHLGDGYTF

J gene: TRBJ2-3
D gene: TRBD1
clone size: NA
V gene: TRBV6-5
CDR3 DNA: TGTGCCAGCCGACAGGGACGAATGGTGGATACGCAGTATTTT
CDR3 protein: CASRQGRMVDTQYF

J gene: TRBJ2-2
D gene: NA
clone size: once
V gene: TRBV7-2
CDR3 DNA: TGTGCCAGCAGCTTAGTACGGAACACCGGGGAGCTGTTTTTT
CDR3 protein: CASSLVRNTGELFF

J gene: TRBJ2-3
D gene: NA
clone size: NA
V gene: TRBV6-5
CDR3 DNA: TGTGCCAGCAGACCCCGGATCGGGCTCAGCGATACGCAGTATTTT
CDR3 protein: CASRPRIGLSDTQYF

J gene: TRBJ2-4
D gene: TRBD1
clone size: NA
V gene: TRBV28
CDR3 DNA: TGTGCCAGCAGTTTCCCAGGGGGCGGAAACATTCAGTACTTC
CDR3 protein: CASSFPGGGNIQYF

J gene: TRBJ2-1
D gene: NA
clone size: few
V gene: TRBV28
CDR3 DNA: TGTGCCAGCAGTTTATTCCATGAGCAGTTCTTC
CDR3 protein: CASSLFHEQFF

J gene: TRBJ2-1
D gene: TRBD2
clone size: NA
V gene: TRBV4-2
CDR3 DNA: TGTGCCAGCAGCCAAGAACGCCGGGGGGGCTGGAATGAGCAGTTCTTC
CDR3 protein: CASSQERRGGWNEQFF

J gene: TRBJ2-1
D gene: TRBD1
clone size: NA
V gene: TRBV29-1
CDR3 DNA: TGCAGCAACAACAGGGGCCCCTACAATGAGCAGTTCTTC
CDR3 protein: CSNNRGPYNEQFF

J gene: TRBJ1-2
D gene: NA
clone size: NA
V gene: TRBV20-1
CDR3 DNA: TGCAGTGTAAGGGGGGTTTATGGCTACACCTTC
CDR3 protein: CSVRGVYGYTF

J gene: TRBJ2-2
D gene: TRBD2
clone size: NA
V gene: TRBV29-1
CDR3 DNA: TGCAGCGCTAGAACTTTCATAGCGGGAGGGAGGGACGGGGAGCTGTTTTTT
CDR3 protein: CSARTFIAGGRDGELFF

J gene: TRBJ2-3
D gene: NA
clone size: NA
V gene: TRBV7-2
CDR3 DNA: TGTGCCAGCAGCTCCGTCGAAGAGGAGTTAAGGACAGATACGCAGTATTTT
CDR3 protein: CASSSVEEELRTDTQYF

J gene: TRBJ2-5
D gene: NA
clone size: few
V gene: TRBV5-1
CDR3 DNA: TGCGCCAGCAGCTTCACTAGGCGTGAGACCCAGTACTTC
CDR3 protein: CASSFTRRETQYF

J gene: TRBJ1-4
D gene: NA
clone size: NA
V gene: TRBV2
CDR3 DNA: TGTGCCAGCAGTGCACCCCTAGGGGAGGAAGGGGCTGCAACTAATGAAAAACTGTTTTTT
CDR3 protein: CASSAPLGEEGAATNEKLFF

J gene: TRBJ2-3
D gene: NA
clone size: few
V gene: TRBV11-2
CDR3 DNA: TGTGCCAGCAGCTTTACCATGGATACGCAGTATTTT
CDR3 protein: CASSFTMDTQYF

J gene: TRBJ2-3
D gene: TRBD1
clone size: few
V gene: TRBV4-1
CDR3 DNA: TGCGCCAGCAGTTCAACGCTCGGACAGGGATCCACAGATACGCAGTATTTT
CDR3 protein: CASSSTLGQGSTDTQYF

J gene: TRBJ1-1
D gene: NA
clone size: few
V gene: TRBV7-8
CDR3 DNA: TGTGCCAGCAGCTTGTGGCAGGACCTAATGAACACTGAAGCTTTCTTT
CDR3 protein: CASSLWQDLMNTEAFF

J gene: TRBJ2-1
D gene: TRBD2
clone size: NA
V gene: TRBV20-1
CDR3 DNA: TGCAGTGCTAGGGGACTAGCCCTTAGTAGTCAGTTCTTC
CDR3 protein: CSARGLALSSQFF

J gene: TRBJ2-1
D gene: TRBD2
clone size: NA
V gene: TRBV20-1
CDR3 DNA: TGCATCGCGGGGGGGTACAATGAGCAGTTCTTC
CDR3 protein: CIAGGYNEQFF

J gene: TRBJ1-6
D gene: NA
clone size: NA
V gene: TRBV7-9
CDR3 DNA: TGTGCCAGCAGCTTAGTGAGGGGGGTCGATTCACCCCTCCACTTT
CDR3 protein: CASSLVRGVDSPLHF